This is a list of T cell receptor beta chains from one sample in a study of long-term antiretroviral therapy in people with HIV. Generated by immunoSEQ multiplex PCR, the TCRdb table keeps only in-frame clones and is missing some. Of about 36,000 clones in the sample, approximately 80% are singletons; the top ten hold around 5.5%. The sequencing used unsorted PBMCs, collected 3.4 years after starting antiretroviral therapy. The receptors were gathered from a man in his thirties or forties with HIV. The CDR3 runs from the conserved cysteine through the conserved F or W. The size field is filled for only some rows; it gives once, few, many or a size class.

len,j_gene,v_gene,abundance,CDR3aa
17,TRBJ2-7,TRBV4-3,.,CASSPNPGIAGIYEQYF
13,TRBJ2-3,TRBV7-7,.,CASSLGFLDTQYF
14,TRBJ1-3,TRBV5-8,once,CASSPEGQRNTIYF
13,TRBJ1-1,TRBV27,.,CASSHTWDTEAFF
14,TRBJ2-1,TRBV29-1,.,CSGWDRGPHNEQFF
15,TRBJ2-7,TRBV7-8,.,CASSEPGPSAYEQYF
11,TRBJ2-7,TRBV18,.,CASSPAYEQYF
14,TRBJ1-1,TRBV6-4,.,CASTWVGVHTEAFF
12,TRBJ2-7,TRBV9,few,CASSVVGGEQYF
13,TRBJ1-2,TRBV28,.,CASSFYRTGGYTF
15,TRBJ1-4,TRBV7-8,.,CASSLALDSREKLFF
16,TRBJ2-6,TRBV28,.,CASSSLPVSGANVLTF
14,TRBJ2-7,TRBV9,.,CASSVQGGPYEQYF
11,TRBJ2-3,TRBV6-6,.,CASSYGDTQYF
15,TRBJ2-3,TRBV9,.,CASSAGTSSTDTQYF
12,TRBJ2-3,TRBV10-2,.,CASSEFRDYQYF
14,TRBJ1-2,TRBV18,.,CASSSDRGISGYTF
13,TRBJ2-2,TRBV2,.,CASNGEVTGELFF
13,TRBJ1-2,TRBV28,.,CASAGGYSYGYTF
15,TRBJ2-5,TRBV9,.,CASSVGTSPTETQYF
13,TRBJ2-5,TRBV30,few,CAWSVGQGETQYF
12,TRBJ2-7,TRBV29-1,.,CSGLSGNYEQYF
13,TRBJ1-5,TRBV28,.,CASRGTTVQPQHF
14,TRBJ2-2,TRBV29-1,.,CSVGSGVGTGELFF
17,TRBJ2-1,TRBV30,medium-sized,CAWSSHWTSGYNNEQFF